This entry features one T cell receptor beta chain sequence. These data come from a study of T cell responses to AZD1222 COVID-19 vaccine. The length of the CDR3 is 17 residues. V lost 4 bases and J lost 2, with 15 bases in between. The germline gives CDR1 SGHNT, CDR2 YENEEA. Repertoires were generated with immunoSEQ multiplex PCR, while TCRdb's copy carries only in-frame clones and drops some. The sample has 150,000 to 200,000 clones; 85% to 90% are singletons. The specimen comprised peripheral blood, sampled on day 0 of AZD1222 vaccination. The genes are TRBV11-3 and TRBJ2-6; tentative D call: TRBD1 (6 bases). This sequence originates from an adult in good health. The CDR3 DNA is TGTGCCAGCAGCTCAGAAACGGGACAACCTGGGGCCAACGTCCTGACTTTC. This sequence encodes CASSSETGQPGANVLTF.